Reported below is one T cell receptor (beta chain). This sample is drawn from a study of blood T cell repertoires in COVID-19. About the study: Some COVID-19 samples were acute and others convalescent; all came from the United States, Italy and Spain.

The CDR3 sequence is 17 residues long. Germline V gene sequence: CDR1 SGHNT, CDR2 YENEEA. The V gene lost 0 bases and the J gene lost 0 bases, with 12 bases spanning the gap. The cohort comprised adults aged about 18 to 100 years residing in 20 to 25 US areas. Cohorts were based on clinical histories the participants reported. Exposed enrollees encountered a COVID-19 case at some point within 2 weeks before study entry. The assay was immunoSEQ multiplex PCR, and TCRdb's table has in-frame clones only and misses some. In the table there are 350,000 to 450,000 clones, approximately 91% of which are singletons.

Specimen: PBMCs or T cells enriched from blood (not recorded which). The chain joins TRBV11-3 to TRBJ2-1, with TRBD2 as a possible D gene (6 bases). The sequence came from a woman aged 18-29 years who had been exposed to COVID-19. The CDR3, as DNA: TGTGCCAGCAGCTTAGATCGCGGGGAGAGCTCCTACAATGAGCAGTTCTTC. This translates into CASSLDRGESSYNEQFF.